The 14 T cell receptor beta chains reported below all come from one sample, sequenced in a study of T-cell reconstitution after alpha-beta-depleted transplantation in children. A TCRbeta library incorporating unique molecular identifiers was prepared. A single record per CDR3 protein comes from TCRdb applying MiXCR to the PCR reads. The table lists about 480,000 distinct CDR3 sequences, approximately 12% of them singletons. Material: PBMCs from the stem cell graft donor, obtained from the stem cell graft. These receptors were taken from a human donor who donated a stem cell graft to a child with combined immunodeficiency.

In this sample, this clonotype turned up a few times. The chain has TRBV9 and TRBJ1-2; a weak D match, TRBD1 (5 bases). V dropped 3 bases and J dropped 4 bases, with 16 bases sitting between them. CDR1 and CDR2 from the germline V gene are SGDLS and YYNGEE. The CDR3 totals 15 residues. The CDR3 nucleotides are TGTGCCAGCAGCGGTAGGGGCAGGGAATCCTATGGCTACACCTTC. Translation: CASSGRGRESYGYTF.

A few counts support this clonotype. The genes are TRBV5-1 and TRBJ2-1; D is uncertain. This CDR3 is built from 15 residues. V was pared by 4 bases and J by 0 bases, with 11 bases between. Germline CDR1 is SGHRS and CDR2 is YFSETQ. The CDR3 reads CASSPVGSSYNEQFF. The CDR3 bases are TGCGCCAGCAGCCCTGTAGGATCCTCCTACAATGAGCAGTTCTTC.

This chain connects TRBV12-3 or TRBV12-4 to TRBJ2-2, with D uncertain. The CDR3 consists of 15 residues. V lost 4 bases to trimming and J lost 0 bases, with 9 bases between them. As DNA, the CDR3 is TGTGCCAGCAGTTCCTACCCGTCGAACACCGGGGAGCTGTTTTTT. Translated: CASSSYPSNTGELFF.

This chain links TRBV11-2 with TRBJ2-7; 11 nucleotides line up with TRBD1. The CDR3 extends over 17 amino acids. CDR1 is SGHAT and CDR2 is FQNNGV in the germline V gene. V gave up 3 bases and J gave up 4 bases; unmatched junction bases: 11. The CDR3 DNA reads as TGTGCCAGCAGCTTGGAGGCGAGGGACAGGGGGGTTTACGAGCAGTACTTC. Encoded protein: CASSLEARDRGVYEQYF.

This clonotype occurred many times. The rearrangement uses TRBV6-5 and TRBJ1-4; tentatively, D is TRBD1 (6 bases). Germline CDR1 and CDR2: MNHEY and SVGAGI. This CDR3 is 14 amino acids long. Trimming pared 4 bases from V and 5 bases from J, leaving 11 bases between. The CDR3: CASSFGQSNEKLFF. The CDR3 DNA is TGTGCCAGCAGTTTCGGACAGTCCAATGAAAAACTGTTTTTT.

The rearrangement links TRBV11-2 to TRBJ2-2, with D possibly TRBD1 on 6 matching bases. This CDR3 contains 13 residues. V shed 5 bases and J shed 6 bases, with 10 bases lying between them. CDR1 is SGHAT and CDR2 is FQNNGV in the germline V gene. CDR3 loop: CASSQGGPGELFF. The CDR3 coding sequence is TGTGCCAGCAGCCAAGGGGGTCCCGGGGAGCTGTTTTTT.

The table lists this clonotype with many counts. The V and J genes are TRBV4-3 and TRBJ2-3; 8 bases agree with TRBD1. The CDR3 consists of 16 residues. Germline V gene data show CDR1 as LGHNA and CDR2 as YSLEER. The V segment lost 0 bases and the J segment 5 bases; nucleotides outside the gene matches: 7. CDR3: CASSQEDRVGIDTQYF. The DNA for the CDR3 is TGCGCCAGCAGCCAAGAGGACAGGGTGGGGATAGATACGCAGTATTTT.

This clonotype was seen many times. V gene TRBV12-3 or TRBV12-4 combines with J gene TRBJ1-5, with unresolved D. The CDR3 loop spans 14 amino acids. The V and J ends lost 2 bases and 7 bases respectively, with 12 bases between them. CDR3 loop: CASSLRREGQPQHF. The DNA for the CDR3 is TGTGCCAGCAGTTTACGGAGGGAAGGCCAGCCCCAGCATTTT.

The gene calls are TRBV7-3 and TRBJ2-5; D gene ambiguous. The ends were cut back, 1 base at V and 2 bases at J, with 11 bases in the middle. Per the germline V gene, CDR1 is SGHTA and CDR2 is FQGTGA. The CDR3 runs 15 residues. The CDR3 DNA sequence: TGTGCCAGCAGCTTAAAGATATTAGGGCAAGAGACCCAGTACTTC. This codes for CASSLKILGQETQYF.

This clonotype occurred a few times. V gene TRBV3-1 combines with J gene TRBJ1-2; D remains ambiguous. The CDR3 covers 12 residues. Germline V gene data show CDR1 as LGHDT and CDR2 as YNNKEL (reference sequence). V lost 0 bases and J lost 14, with 13 bases in between. The CDR3 loop is CASSQDITASTF. CDR3 DNA sequence: TGTGCCAGCAGCCAAGATATTACAGCTTCAACCTTC.

This clonotype has at least ten counts. The chain couples TRBV5-1 to TRBJ2-7; 10 bases fit TRBD1. Losses at the gene ends were 2 bases for V and 1 base for J; bases not matched to a gene: 3. Germline values: CDR1 SGHRS, CDR2 YFSETQ. CDR3 length equals 15 residues. The CDR3 loop is CASSFRTGGSYEQYF. The CDR3 nucleotides read TGCGCCAGCAGCTTCCGGACAGGGGGGTCCTACGAGCAGTACTTC.

The chain recombines TRBV27 with TRBJ2-7, with TRBD2 as a possible D gene (6 bases). The V end was cut by 0 bases, the J end by 0 bases, with 12 bases between. The CDR3 has 16 amino acids. Per germline, CDR1 MNHEY and CDR2 SMNVEV (reference sequence). CDR3 nucleotide sequence: TGTGCCAGCAGTTTATCCAGGTCGGGGGACTCCTACGAGCAGTACTTC. Its protein product is CASSLSRSGDSYEQYF.

The sample holds a few counts of this clonotype. The gene calls are TRBV20-1 and TRBJ2-1, with 8 bases that match TRBD2. The CDR3 spans 13 residues. Losses at the gene ends were 6 bases for V and 6 bases for J; bases not matched to a gene: 7. The V gene's germline CDR1 is DFQATT and CDR2 SNEGSKA (reference sequence). In nucleotides, the CDR3 is TGCAGTGCGGGGAGCGGGAGTTTCAATGAGCAGTTCTTC. It codes for CSAGSGSFNEQFF.

This clonotype showed up just a few times. The rearrangement joins TRBV4-3 to TRBJ2-1; D unclear. V was cut by 4 bases and J by 2 bases, with 9 bases left in between. The germline CDR1 and CDR2 sequences are LGHNA and YSLEER. The CDR3 extends over 14 amino acids. CDR3 region: CASSPEMPYNEQFF. The CDR3 bases are TGCGCCAGCAGCCCGGAAATGCCCTACAATGAGCAGTTCTTC.